This entry lists 3 T cell receptor beta chains sequenced from one sample in a study of type 1 regulatory T cells. Overall study findings and caveats: Compared with non-Tr1 cells, Tr1 cells showed a narrower TCR repertoire.

One entry per CDR3 protein results from TCRdb running MiXCR on the reads. The sample records some 71,000 distinct CDR3 sequences, more than 20% being singletons. Their antigens are not known. The sample consisted of cultured type 1 regulatory T (Tr1) cells, either the whole culture or a sorted fraction (not recorded which). Receptor source: a human donor in good health.

This clonotype has a count of ten or more. The CDR3 DNA is TGTGCCAGCAGCTTCGGGGGAGCGGGTCTTACCGGGGAGCTGTTTTTT. Translated, it gives CASSFGGAGLTGELFF. J is TRBJ2-2 and V is TRBV7-2, with D perhaps TRBD2 (6 bases). The V end was cut by 3 bases, the J end by 5 bases, with 16 bases between. The CDR3 covers 16 residues. The germline gives CDR1 SGHTA, CDR2 FQGNSA.

Only a few counts were recorded for this clonotype. The J gene is TRBJ2-1, the V gene TRBV4-1; the match to TRBD2 covers 7 bases. CDR1 MGHRA and CDR2 YSYEKL come from the germline V gene. V dropped 0 bases and J dropped 10; count of bases not matched to a gene: 9. This CDR3 region has 15 residues. The CDR3, as DNA: TGCGCCAGCAGCCAAGATATGGGGGAGGGTCGCGAGCAGTTCTTC. This translates into CASSQDMGEGREQFF.

This clonotype was counted only a few times. The chain links TRBV20-1 to TRBJ2-7, with 11 bases lining up with TRBD2. Unmatched junction bases numbered 7, after V lost 2 bases and J lost 4 bases. Germline V gene data show CDR1 as DFQATT and CDR2 as SNEGSKA (reference sequence). This CDR3 contains 15 residues. Written as DNA, the CDR3 is TGCAGTGCTAGACCGGGACTAGCGGCCTCTTACGAGCAGTACTTC. Amino acid sequence: CSARPGLAASYEQYF.